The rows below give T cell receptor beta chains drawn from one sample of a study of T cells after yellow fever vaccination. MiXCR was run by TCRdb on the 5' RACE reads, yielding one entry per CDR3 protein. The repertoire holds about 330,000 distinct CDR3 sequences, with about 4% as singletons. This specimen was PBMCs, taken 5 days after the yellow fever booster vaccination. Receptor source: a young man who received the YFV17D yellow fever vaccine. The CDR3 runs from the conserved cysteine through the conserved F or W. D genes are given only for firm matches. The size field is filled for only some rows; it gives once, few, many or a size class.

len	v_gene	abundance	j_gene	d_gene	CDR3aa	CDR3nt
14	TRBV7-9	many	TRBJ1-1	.	CASSAPGLNTEAFF	TGTGCCAGCAGCGCTCCAGGGTTGAACACTGAAGCTTTCTTT
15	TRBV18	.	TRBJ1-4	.	CASSPTEGRGEKLFF	TGTGCCAGCTCACCAACGGAGGGAAGGGGGGAAAAACTGTTTTTT
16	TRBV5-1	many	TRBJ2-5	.	CASTLTGKRYQETQYF	TGCGCCAGCACCTTGACGGGAAAACGGTACCAAGAGACCCAGTACTTC
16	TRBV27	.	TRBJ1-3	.	CASSSHEGGAGNTIYF	TGTGCCAGCAGTTCACATGAGGGGGGGGCTGGAAACACCATATATTTT
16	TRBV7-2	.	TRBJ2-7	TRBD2	CASSLIGLAGSYEQYF	TGTGCCAGCAGCTTAATAGGTCTAGCGGGATCCTACGAGCAGTACTTC
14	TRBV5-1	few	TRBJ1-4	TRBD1	CASSTVGQAEKLFF	TGCGCCAGCAGCACAGTGGGACAGGCGGAAAAACTGTTTTTT
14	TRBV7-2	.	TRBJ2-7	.	CASGGQGGAYEQYF	TGTGCCAGCGGGGGCCAGGGGGGAGCCTACGAGCAGTACTTC
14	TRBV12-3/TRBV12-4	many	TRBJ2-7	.	CASSFRGAHYEQYF	TGTGCCAGCAGTTTTCGAGGGGCGCACTACGAGCAGTACTTC
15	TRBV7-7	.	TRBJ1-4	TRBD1	CASSRRQGIGEKLFF	TGTGCTAGCAGTCGTCGACAGGGAATAGGCGAAAAACTGTTTTTT
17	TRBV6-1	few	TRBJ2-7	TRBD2	CASSELQWEGRAWEQYF	TGTGCCAGCAGTGAACTTCAATGGGAGGGGAGGGCCTGGGAGCAGTACTTC
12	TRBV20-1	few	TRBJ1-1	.	CSARVLNTEAFF	TGCAGTGCTAGGGTCCTGAACACTGAAGCTTTCTTT
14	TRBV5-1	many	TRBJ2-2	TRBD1	CATSGTGNTGELFF	TGCGCCACCTCCGGGACAGGGAACACCGGGGAGCTGTTTTTT